These 2 T cell receptor beta chains share one sample of origin, sequenced in a study of shared clonotypes between healthy human individuals. TCRdb keeps only in-frame clones here, not all; method: immunoSEQ multiplex PCR. The repertoire consists of about 660,000 clones, with under 80% occurring once and the leading ten covering roughly 1.7%. Material: memory CD4+ T cells sorted from blood. Subset of the sample: CD45RA-negative fraction. These receptors originate from a woman aged 30 to 39 in good health.

This sequence joins TRBV25-1 and TRBJ1-5, with 9 nucleotides matching TRBD1. Germline V gene sequence: CDR1 MGHDK, CDR2 SYGVNS. The CDR3 is 15 amino acids. The junction had 7 bases not matched to a gene; V was cut back by 8 bases and J by 2 bases. Here the CDR3 DNA reads TGTGCCAGCGGGTCGGACAGGGGAGGCAATCAGCCCCAGCATTTT. Residues: CASGSDRGGNQPQHF.

With regard to this clone: Other nucleotide sequences in the sample specify the same CDR3. The rearrangement uses TRBV28 and TRBJ1-5, with D unresolved. CDR3 length equals 13 residues. V was trimmed by 3 bases and J by 0 bases, leaving 3 bases between them. The V gene's germline CDR1 is MDHEN and CDR2 SYDVKM. The CDR3 sequence is CASSFFSNQPQHF. The CDR3 bases are TGTGCCAGCAGTTTTTTTAGCAATCAGCCCCAGCATTTT.